What follows describes a single TCR beta chain. Its antigen is as yet unknown. This sample is part of a study of cytomegalovirus exposure and HLA in healthy donors. Primers for the PCR totalled 60 Vbeta and 13 Jbeta. Using immunoSEQ multiplex PCR, the repertoire was profiled, and TCRdb retains in-frame clones only, with some absent. The sample consists of some 150,000 clones, roughly 80% of them appearing once. General observations from the study: In a later analysis, TCR beta V- and J-gene trimming was associated with a missense DCLRE1C variant.

Germline V gene sequence: CDR1 SGHRS, CDR2 YFSETQ. Trimming at V came to 7 bases and at J to 5 bases, leaving 13 bases not matched to a gene. The CDR3 is 16 amino acids. The chain joins TRBV5-1 to TRBJ2-3, with 10 positions matching TRBD2. The sequencing sample was made of PBMCs. This TCR was recovered from a female donor in good health and CMV-seronegative. CDR3 DNA sequence: TGCGCCAGCTCCTTGACCCTAGCGGGAGTGGGAGATACGCAGTATTTT. This codes for CASSLTLAGVGDTQYF.